The rows below give T cell receptor beta chains drawn from one sample of a study of CD8 T cells in Susac syndrome. TCRdb re-called the immunoSEQ multiplex PCR reads through MiXCR, storing one row per CDR3 protein. The data contain 200,000 to 300,000 distinct CDR3 sequences, about 96% of them seen just once; the ten biggest clones take up 0.095% to 0.12%. Material for sequencing was CD4+ T cells from PBMCs. The receptor set was obtained from a human donor with Susac syndrome. Each CDR3 is given with its conserved first and last residue. D genes are given only for firm matches. Not every row has a clone size; where given, it reads once, few, many or a size class.

TRBJ1-1 NA TRBV30 TRBD1 CAWGQGAGTEAFF TGTGCCTGGGGGCAGGGGGCAGGGACTGAAGCTTTCTTT
TRBJ1-1 NA TRBV20-1 TRBD1 CSAVTGVVTEAFF TGCAGTGCCGTCACAGGGGTCGTCACTGAAGCTTTCTTT
TRBJ2-7 NA TRBV20-1 TRBD2 CSASGRENPYEQYF TGCAGTGCTAGTGGGCGGGAGAATCCCTACGAGCAGTACTTC
TRBJ1-5 once TRBV4-1 NA CASQRDVNQPQHF TGCGCCAGCCAAAGGGATGTCAATCAGCCCCAGCATTTT
TRBJ2-7 NA TRBV28 NA CASSLYKSAYEQYF TGTGCCAGCAGTCTCTATAAGAGTGCCTACGAGCAGTACTTC
TRBJ1-5 NA TRBV28 NA CASSFRVQPQHF TGTGCCAGCAGTTTCAGGGTGCAGCCCCAGCATTTT
TRBJ2-3 NA TRBV28 NA CASSAPGSQYF TGTGCCAGCAGTGCGCCAGGGTCGCAGTATTTT
TRBJ1-2 NA TRBV2 TRBD1 CASSVLRTGEYGYTF TGTGCCAGCAGCGTACTGAGGACAGGGGAATATGGCTACACCTTC
TRBJ2-7 NA TRBV14 NA CASSQAMTNEQYF TGTGCCAGCAGCCAAGCTATGACTAACGAGCAGTACTTC
TRBJ2-1 NA TRBV29-1 NA CSVDYRTENEQFF TGCAGCGTTGATTATAGGACAGAGAATGAGCAGTTCTTC
TRBJ2-7 NA TRBV9 NA CASSADLRSTYEQYF TGTGCCAGCAGCGCAGACCTTCGGAGCACCTACGAGCAGTACTTC
TRBJ1-2 NA TRBV21-1 NA CASSKYFELWAVKNYGYTF TGTGCCAGCAGCAAATACTTCGAGCTGTGGGCAGTTAAAAACTATGGCTACACCTTC
TRBJ2-1 NA TRBV3-1 TRBD2 CASSPPWGRAYNEQFF TGTGCCAGCAGCCCCCCGTGGGGGAGGGCCTACAATGAGCAGTTCTTC
TRBJ2-1 NA TRBV7-9 NA CASSLVSLANDNEQFF TGTGCCAGCAGCTTAGTTTCCCTAGCTAACGACAATGAGCAGTTCTTC
TRBJ2-3 NA TRBV24-1 NA CATGDNFTDTQYF TGTGCCACCGGTGACAACTTCACAGATACGCAGTATTTT
TRBJ2-4 NA TRBV9 NA CASSVGLATAKNIQYF TGTGCCAGCAGCGTCGGGCTAGCGACCGCCAAAAACATTCAGTACTTC
TRBJ2-5 NA TRBV24-1 NA CATSDPAGLVETQYF TGTGCCACCAGTGATCCGGCAGGGTTGGTAGAGACCCAGTACTTC
TRBJ2-1 once TRBV5-1 NA CASCVAPGVGNEQFF TGCGCCAGCTGCGTGGCCCCCGGCGTCGGCAATGAGCAGTTCTTC
TRBJ2-1 once TRBV20-1 TRBD2 CSARIPSGRNEQFF TGCAGTGCTAGAATACCTAGCGGGCGAAATGAGCAGTTCTTC
TRBJ2-5 once TRBV6-5 NA CASRINRAQETQYF TGTGCCAGCAGGATTAACAGGGCCCAAGAGACCCAGTACTTC
TRBJ1-1 NA TRBV18 NA CASSLLGGTTEAFF TGTGCCAGCTCACTGCTGGGGGGGACCACTGAAGCTTTCTTT
TRBJ1-4 once TRBV15 NA CATSARAEEKLFF TGTGCCACCAGCGCCCGAGCCGAGGAAAAACTGTTTTTT
TRBJ2-6 NA TRBV7-9 TRBD1 CASSKTGSLLSGANVLTF TGTGCCAGCAGCAAGACAGGGAGTCTTCTCTCTGGGGCCAACGTCCTGACTTTC
TRBJ1-2 NA TRBV3-1 TRBD1 CASSQADRGRNGYTF TGTGCCAGCAGCCAAGCGGACAGGGGGAGGAATGGCTACACCTTC
TRBJ2-5 NA TRBV4-2 NA CASSRFIGGEGETQYF TGTGCCAGCAGCCGGTTTATCGGGGGAGAAGGAGAGACCCAGTACTTC
TRBJ2-3 NA TRBV20-1 NA CSAREVRLTTDTQYF TGCAGTGCTAGAGAGGTCCGGCTGACCACAGATACGCAGTATTTT
TRBJ1-1 NA TRBV18 TRBD1 CASSTTGRTEAFF TGTGCCAGCTCAACGACAGGGCGCACTGAAGCTTTCTTT
TRBJ1-1 NA TRBV12-3/TRBV12-4 NA CASRYQGFTEAFF TGTGCCAGCAGGTATCAGGGTTTCACTGAAGCTTTCTTT
TRBJ2-5 NA TRBV20-1 NA CSARPGSETQYF TGCAGTGCTAGGCCCGGGAGCGAGACCCAGTACTTC
TRBJ1-1 NA TRBV13 TRBD1 CASDTLTGQGATEAFF TGTGCCAGCGATACTTTAACCGGACAGGGGGCCACTGAAGCTTTCTTT
TRBJ1-2 NA TRBV12-3/TRBV12-4 NA CASKASNYGYTF TGTGCCAGCAAGGCGAGTAACTATGGCTACACCTTC
TRBJ2-1 NA TRBV6-1 NA CASTRRYNEQFF TGTGCCAGCACACGTCGCTACAATGAGCAGTTCTTC
TRBJ1-2 NA TRBV5-4 TRBD1 CASSSPGQGWVGYTF TGTGCCAGCAGCTCGCCGGGACAGGGTTGGGTTGGCTACACCTTC
TRBJ2-7 NA TRBV6-6 NA CASSYLGGYEQYF TGTGCCAGCAGTTACCTTGGGGGCTACGAGCAGTACTTC
TRBJ2-5 NA TRBV18 TRBD2 CASSPSALAGGQETQYF TGTGCCAGCTCACCATCCGCACTAGCGGGAGGTCAGGAGACCCAGTACTTC
TRBJ2-7 NA TRBV7-3 NA CASSFGGAGGYEQYF TGTGCCAGCAGCTTTGGGGGGGCAGGCGGGTACGAGCAGTACTTC
TRBJ1-1 NA TRBV29-1 NA CSVGPRVGRGGTEAFF TGCAGCGTTGGGCCAAGGGTGGGTAGAGGGGGCACTGAAGCTTTCTTT
TRBJ2-7 NA TRBV27 NA CASSLFPHSEQYF TGTGCCAGCAGTTTATTCCCCCACTCCGAGCAGTACTTC
TRBJ2-3 NA TRBV5-1 TRBD1 CASSLGDRAADTQYF TGCGCCAGCAGCTTGGGGGACAGGGCGGCAGATACGCAGTATTTT
TRBJ1-5 few TRBV18 NA CASSRDSSNQPQHF TGTGCCAGCTCACGAGATTCTTCCAATCAGCCCCAGCATTTT
TRBJ2-3 NA TRBV4-1 NA CASSPHAKGGTDTQYF TGCGCCAGCAGCCCGCACGCCAAGGGGGGCACAGATACGCAGTATTTT
TRBJ1-1 NA TRBV29-1 NA CSAKTGTNTEAFF TGCAGCGCTAAAACAGGAACGAACACTGAAGCTTTCTTT
TRBJ1-2 NA TRBV11-1 NA CASSLAGQLYTF TGTGCCAGCAGCTTAGCAGGACAACTCTACACCTTC
TRBJ2-7 NA TRBV4-1 NA CASSQGRARRNSYEQYF TGCGCCAGCAGCCAAGGCAGGGCAAGGCGGAACTCCTACGAGCAGTACTTC
TRBJ2-2 NA TRBV29-1 NA CSVPDTGQSTGELFF TGCAGCGTTCCTGACACGGGGCAGAGCACCGGGGAGCTGTTTTTT
TRBJ2-3 NA TRBV20-1 TRBD2 CSRPAGETDTQYF TGCAGCCGGCCGGCGGGAGAAACAGATACGCAGTATTTT
TRBJ2-7 NA TRBV3-1 NA CASSLQGGDEQYF TGTGCCAGCAGCCTTCAGGGGGGGGACGAGCAGTACTTC
TRBJ1-1 NA TRBV2 NA CASMGQGNTEAFF TGTGCCAGCATGGGGCAGGGGAACACTGAAGCTTTCTTT
TRBJ1-5 NA TRBV6-1 NA CASSEIDLQPQHF TGTGCCAGCAGTGAAATCGACCTACAGCCCCAGCATTTT
TRBJ2-1 NA TRBV25-1 TRBD1 CASSGTGAYNEQFF TGTGCCAGCAGCGGGACAGGGGCCTACAATGAGCAGTTCTTC
TRBJ1-1 NA TRBV20-1 TRBD1 CSANRGQASEAFF TGCAGTGCGAATAGGGGACAGGCTTCTGAAGCTTTCTTT
TRBJ1-2 NA TRBV27 TRBD1 CASSIRGPGYGYTF TGTGCCAGCAGTATCAGGGGGCCTGGCTATGGCTACACCTTC
TRBJ2-7 NA TRBV25-1 NA CASSEGAGAPYEQYF TGTGCCAGCAGTGAAGGGGCTGGAGCTCCCTACGAGCAGTACTTC
TRBJ2-2 NA TRBV20-1 TRBD1 CSAPRTGGNANTGELFF TGCAGTGCTCCTAGGACAGGGGGAAACGCGAACACCGGGGAGCTGTTTTTT
TRBJ2-5 once TRBV19 NA CASTSGLQETQYF TGTGCCAGTACCAGCGGGCTACAAGAGACCCAGTACTTC
TRBJ1-5 NA TRBV3-1 NA CASSQAGGQPQHF TGTGCCAGCAGCCAAGCGGGGGGACAGCCCCAGCATTTT